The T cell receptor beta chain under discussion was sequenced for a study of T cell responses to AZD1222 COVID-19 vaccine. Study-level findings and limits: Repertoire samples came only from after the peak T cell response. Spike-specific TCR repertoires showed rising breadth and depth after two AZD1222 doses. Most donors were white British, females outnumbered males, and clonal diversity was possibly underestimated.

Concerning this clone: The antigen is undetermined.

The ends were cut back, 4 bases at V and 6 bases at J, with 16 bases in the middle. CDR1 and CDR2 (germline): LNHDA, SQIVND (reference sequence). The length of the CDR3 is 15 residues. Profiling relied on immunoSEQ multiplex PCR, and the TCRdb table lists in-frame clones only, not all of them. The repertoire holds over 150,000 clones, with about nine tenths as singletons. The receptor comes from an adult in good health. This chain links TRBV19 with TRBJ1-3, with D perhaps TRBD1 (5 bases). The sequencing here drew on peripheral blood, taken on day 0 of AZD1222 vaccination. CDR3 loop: CASSTHRTILNTIYF. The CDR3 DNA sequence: TGTGCCAGTAGTACTCACCGGACAATTTTAAACACCATATATTTT.